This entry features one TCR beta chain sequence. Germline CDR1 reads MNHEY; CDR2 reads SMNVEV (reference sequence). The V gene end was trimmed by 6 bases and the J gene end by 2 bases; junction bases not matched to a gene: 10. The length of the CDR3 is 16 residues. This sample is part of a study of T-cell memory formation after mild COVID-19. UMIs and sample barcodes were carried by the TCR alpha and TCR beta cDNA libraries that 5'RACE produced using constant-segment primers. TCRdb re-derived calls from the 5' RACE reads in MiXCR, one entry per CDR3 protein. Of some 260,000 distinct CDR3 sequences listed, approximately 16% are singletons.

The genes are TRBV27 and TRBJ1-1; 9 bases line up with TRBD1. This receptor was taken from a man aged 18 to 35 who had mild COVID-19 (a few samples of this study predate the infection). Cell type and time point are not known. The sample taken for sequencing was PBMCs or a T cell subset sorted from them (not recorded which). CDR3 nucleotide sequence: TGTGCCAGCAGACCGGGGACAGGGCGTACTAACACTGAAGCTTTCTTT. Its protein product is CASRPGTGRTNTEAFF.